The clone carrying this T cell receptor beta chain has ten or more counts. The sample comes from a study of early T cells in non-severe SARS-CoV-2 infection. Researchers attached unique molecular identifiers to individual cDNA molecules. One entry per CDR3 protein results from TCRdb running MiXCR on the 5' RACE reads. Of approximately 77,000 distinct CDR3 sequences listed, approximately 12% were seen once; the top ten hold roughly 3.6%. Germline CDR1 reads SGHTA; CDR2 reads FQGNSA. This CDR3 comprises 17 residues. V lost 4 bases and J 8 bases, leaving 21 bases between the germline ends. The rearrangement joins TRBV7-2 to TRBJ1-6; a possible D gene is TRBD1 (5 bases). The sequenced sample was whole blood. This receptor was taken from an adult who was a healthcare worker with PCR-confirmed SARS-CoV-2 infection or an uninfected control (not recorded which). The CDR3 DNA sequence: TGTGCCAGCAGCTCCGACCCACAGGAAAATTTTGATTCACCCCTCCACTTT. This translates into CASSSDPQENFDSPLHF.